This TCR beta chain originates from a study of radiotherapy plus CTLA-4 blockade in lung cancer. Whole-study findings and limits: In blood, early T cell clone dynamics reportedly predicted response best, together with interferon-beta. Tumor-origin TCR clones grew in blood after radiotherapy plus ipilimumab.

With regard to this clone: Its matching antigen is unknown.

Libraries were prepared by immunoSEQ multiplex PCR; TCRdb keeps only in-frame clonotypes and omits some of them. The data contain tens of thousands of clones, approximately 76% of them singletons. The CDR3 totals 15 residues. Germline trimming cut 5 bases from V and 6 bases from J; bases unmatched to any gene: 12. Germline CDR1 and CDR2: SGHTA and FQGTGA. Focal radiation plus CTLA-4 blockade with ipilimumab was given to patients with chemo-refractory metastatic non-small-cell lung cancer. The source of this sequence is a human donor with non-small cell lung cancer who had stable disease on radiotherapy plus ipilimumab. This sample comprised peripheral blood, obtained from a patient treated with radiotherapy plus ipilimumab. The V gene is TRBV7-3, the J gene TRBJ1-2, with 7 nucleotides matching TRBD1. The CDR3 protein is CASSENRGGSNGYTF. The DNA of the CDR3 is TGTGCCAGCAGCGAAAACAGGGGAGGGTCTAATGGCTACACCTTC.